A few counts support the clone carrying this T cell receptor (beta chain). Antigen: not known. CDR3 length equals 18 residues. The V and J ends lost 8 bases and 0 bases respectively, with 25 bases between them. Germline V gene data show CDR1 as MGHDK and CDR2 as SYGVNS. This record comes from a study of response to subunit inactivated influenza vaccine. TCRdb processed the RT-PCR reads anew with MiXCR; each CDR3 protein has one entry. The sample includes fewer than 800,000 distinct CDR3 sequences, about 15% of them seen just once. General observations from the study: It was the authors' suggestion that each seasonal influenza vaccination recruits few new T cells.

The chain links TRBV25-1 to TRBJ1-1; D is unclear. This clonotype was sampled from a man aged 45-65 years who received an inactivated influenza vaccine. Specimen: PBMCs from blood, collected 11 to 12 days after vaccination. Here the CDR3 reads CASHTYSDGLFMNTEAFF. The CDR3 region has the DNA TGTGCCAGCCACACTTACTCGGACGGCCTTTTCATGAACACTGAAGCTTTCTTT.